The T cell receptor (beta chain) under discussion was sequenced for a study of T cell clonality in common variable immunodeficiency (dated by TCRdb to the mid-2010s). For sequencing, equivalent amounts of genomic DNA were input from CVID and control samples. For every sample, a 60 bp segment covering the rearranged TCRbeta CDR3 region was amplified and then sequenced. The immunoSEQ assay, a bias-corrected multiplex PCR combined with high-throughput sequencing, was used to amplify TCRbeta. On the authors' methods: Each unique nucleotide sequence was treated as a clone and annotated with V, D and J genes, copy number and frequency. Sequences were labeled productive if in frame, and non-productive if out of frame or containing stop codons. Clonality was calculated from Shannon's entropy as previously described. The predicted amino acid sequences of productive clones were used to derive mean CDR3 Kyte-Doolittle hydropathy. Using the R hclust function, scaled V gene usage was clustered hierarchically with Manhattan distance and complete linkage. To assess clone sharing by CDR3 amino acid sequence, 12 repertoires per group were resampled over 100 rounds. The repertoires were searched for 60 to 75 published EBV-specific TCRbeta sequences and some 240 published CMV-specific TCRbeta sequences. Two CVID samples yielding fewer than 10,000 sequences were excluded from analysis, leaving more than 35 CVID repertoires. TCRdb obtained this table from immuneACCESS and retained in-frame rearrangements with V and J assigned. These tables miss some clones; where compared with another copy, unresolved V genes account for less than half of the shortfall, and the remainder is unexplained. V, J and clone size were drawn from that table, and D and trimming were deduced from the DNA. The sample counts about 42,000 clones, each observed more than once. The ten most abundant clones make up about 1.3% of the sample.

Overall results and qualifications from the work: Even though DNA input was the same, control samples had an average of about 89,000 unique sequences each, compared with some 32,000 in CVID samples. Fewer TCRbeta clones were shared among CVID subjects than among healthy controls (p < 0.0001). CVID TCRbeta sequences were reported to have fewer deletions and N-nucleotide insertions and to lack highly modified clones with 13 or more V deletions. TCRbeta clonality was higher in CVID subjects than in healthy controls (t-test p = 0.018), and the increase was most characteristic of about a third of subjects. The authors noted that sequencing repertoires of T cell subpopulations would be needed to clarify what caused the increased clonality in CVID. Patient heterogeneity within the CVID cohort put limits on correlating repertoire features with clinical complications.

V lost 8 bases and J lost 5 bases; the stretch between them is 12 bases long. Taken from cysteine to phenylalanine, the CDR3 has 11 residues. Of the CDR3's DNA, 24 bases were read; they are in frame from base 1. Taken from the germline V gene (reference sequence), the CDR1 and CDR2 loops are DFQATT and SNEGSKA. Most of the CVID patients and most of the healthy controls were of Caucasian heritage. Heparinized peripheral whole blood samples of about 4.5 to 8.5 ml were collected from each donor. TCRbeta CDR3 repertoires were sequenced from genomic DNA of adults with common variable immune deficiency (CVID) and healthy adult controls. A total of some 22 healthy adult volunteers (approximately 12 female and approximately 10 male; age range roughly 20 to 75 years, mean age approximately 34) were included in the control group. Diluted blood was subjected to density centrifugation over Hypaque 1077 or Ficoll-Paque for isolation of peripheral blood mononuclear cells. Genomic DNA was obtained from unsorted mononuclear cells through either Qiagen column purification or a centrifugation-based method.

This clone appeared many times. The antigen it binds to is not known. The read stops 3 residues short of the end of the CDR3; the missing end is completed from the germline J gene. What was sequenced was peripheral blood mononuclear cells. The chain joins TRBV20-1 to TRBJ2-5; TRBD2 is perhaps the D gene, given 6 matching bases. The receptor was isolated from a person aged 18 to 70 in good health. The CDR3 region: CSIGGFETQYF. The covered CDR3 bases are TGCAGTATTGGGGGGTTTGAGACC.